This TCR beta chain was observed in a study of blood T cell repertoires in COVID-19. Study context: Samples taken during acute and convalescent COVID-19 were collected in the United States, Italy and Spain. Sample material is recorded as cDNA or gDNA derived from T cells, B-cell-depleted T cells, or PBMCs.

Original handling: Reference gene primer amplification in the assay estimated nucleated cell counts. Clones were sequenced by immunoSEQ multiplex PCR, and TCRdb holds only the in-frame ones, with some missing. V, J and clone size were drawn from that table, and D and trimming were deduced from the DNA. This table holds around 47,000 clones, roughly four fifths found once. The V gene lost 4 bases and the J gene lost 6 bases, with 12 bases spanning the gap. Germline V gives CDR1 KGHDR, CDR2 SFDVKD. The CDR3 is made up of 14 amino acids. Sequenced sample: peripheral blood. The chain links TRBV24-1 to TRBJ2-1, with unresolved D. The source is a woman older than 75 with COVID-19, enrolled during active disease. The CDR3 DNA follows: TGTGCCACCAGTGAGCCTTGGAGTCTCAATGAGCAGTTCTTC. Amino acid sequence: CATSEPWSLNEQFF.